This is a list of T cell receptor beta chains from one sample in a study of blood T cell repertoires in COVID-19. TCRdb's table, derived via immunoSEQ multiplex PCR, lists solely in-frame clones and lacks some. The sample holds roughly 190,000 clones, approximately 85% seen once. The material sequenced was peripheral blood. The receptors originated from a woman in her seventies with active or convalescent COVID-19. Each CDR3 is given with its conserved first and last residue. Fields, in order: clone size, V gene, D gene, J gene, CDR3 DNA, CDR3 protein. D genes are given only for firm matches. Some rows have no size entry. The others give once, few or many, or a class for an expanded clone.

abundance: -
v_gene: TRBV9
d_gene: TRBD2
j_gene: TRBJ2-7
CDR3nt: TGTGCCAGCAGCGTAAGGGGCCGGGAGGCCCTCTACGAGCAGTACTTC
CDR3aa: CASSVRGREALYEQYF

abundance: -
v_gene: TRBV25-1
d_gene: -
j_gene: TRBJ2-7
CDR3nt: TGTGCCACTTCCGGGGTCTACGAGCAGTACTTC
CDR3aa: CATSGVYEQYF

abundance: few
v_gene: TRBV19
d_gene: -
j_gene: TRBJ2-2
CDR3nt: TGTGCCAGTAGTACGGGAAGGACCCAGGCCGGGGAGCTGTTTTTT
CDR3aa: CASSTGRTQAGELFF

abundance: -
v_gene: TRBV3-1/TRBV3-2
d_gene: TRBD2
j_gene: TRBJ2-2
CDR3nt: TGTGCCAGCAGCCAAGATCCCCTAGCGGGAGCCGGGGAGCTGTTTTTT
CDR3aa: CASSQDPLAGAGELFF

abundance: -
v_gene: TRBV24-1
d_gene: TRBD2
j_gene: TRBJ2-3
CDR3nt: TGTGCCACCAGTGAGCGGGAGAGGACAGATACGCAGTATTTT
CDR3aa: CATSERERTDTQYF

abundance: -
v_gene: TRBV9
d_gene: TRBD2
j_gene: TRBJ2-5
CDR3nt: TGTGCCAGCAGCGTTTCGGCGGGAGCTGAGACCCAGTACTTC
CDR3aa: CASSVSAGAETQYF

abundance: -
v_gene: TRBV5-1
d_gene: -
j_gene: TRBJ1-1
CDR3nt: TGCGCCAGCAGCTTGACCAGACAGGCGGTTGAAGCTTTCTTT
CDR3aa: CASSLTRQAVEAFF

abundance: -
v_gene: TRBV5-4
d_gene: TRBD1
j_gene: TRBJ2-7
CDR3nt: TGTGCCAGCAGCGTGGACAGGGGTGGCTACGAGCAGTACTTC
CDR3aa: CASSVDRGGYEQYF

abundance: -
v_gene: TRBV27
d_gene: TRBD2
j_gene: TRBJ2-1
CDR3nt: TGTGCCAGCTCTAGCGGGAGGGCCTACAATGAGCAGTTCTTC
CDR3aa: CASSSGRAYNEQFF

abundance: -
v_gene: TRBV11-2
d_gene: TRBD2
j_gene: TRBJ2-2
CDR3nt: TGTGCCAGCAGCTTAGGGGGACTAGGTGGCGGGGAGCTGTTTTTT
CDR3aa: CASSLGGLGGGELFF

abundance: -
v_gene: TRBV3-1/TRBV3-2
d_gene: -
j_gene: TRBJ1-1
CDR3nt: TGTGCCAGCAGCCCGGGCGGACTTAGCACTGAAGCTTTCTTT
CDR3aa: CASSPGGLSTEAFF

abundance: -
v_gene: TRBV3-1/TRBV3-2
d_gene: TRBD2
j_gene: TRBJ2-7
CDR3nt: TGTGCCAGCAGCCTAGCGGGAGGCGAGCAGTACTTC
CDR3aa: CASSLAGGEQYF

abundance: -
v_gene: TRBV2
d_gene: TRBD2
j_gene: TRBJ2-7
CDR3nt: TGTGCCAGCGGGAGGACTAGTCGGGGCGAGCAGTACTTC
CDR3aa: CASGRTSRGEQYF

abundance: once
v_gene: TRBV10-1
d_gene: -
j_gene: TRBJ1-1
CDR3nt: TGCGCCAGCAGTGTCGGGTTGGGGAACACTGAAGCTTTCTTT
CDR3aa: CASSVGLGNTEAFF

abundance: -
v_gene: TRBV28
d_gene: -
j_gene: TRBJ2-1
CDR3nt: TGTGCCAGCAGTTCAGGCGGGTTTCTGCATGAGCAGTTCTTC
CDR3aa: CASSSGGFLHEQFF

abundance: -
v_gene: TRBV3-1/TRBV3-2
d_gene: -
j_gene: TRBJ2-1
CDR3nt: TGTGCCAGCAGGTCTCGGGATGAGCAGTTCTTC
CDR3aa: CASRSRDEQFF

abundance: -
v_gene: TRBV15
d_gene: -
j_gene: TRBJ1-2
CDR3nt: TGTGCCACCAGCATGGGTGGGCGCGGAGGAGGCTACACCTTC
CDR3aa: CATSMGGRGGGYTF

abundance: -
v_gene: TRBV6-5
d_gene: TRBD1
j_gene: TRBJ2-7
CDR3nt: TGTGCCAGCAGTTCAATCCGGGACAGAGTTTACGAGCAGTACTTC
CDR3aa: CASSSIRDRVYEQYF

abundance: -
v_gene: TRBV5-1
d_gene: TRBD2
j_gene: TRBJ2-1
CDR3nt: TGCGCCAGCAGCCCACGGACTAGCGGGAGGGGCTCCTACAATGAGCAGTTCTTC
CDR3aa: CASSPRTSGRGSYNEQFF

abundance: -
v_gene: TRBV4-1
d_gene: -
j_gene: TRBJ1-5
CDR3nt: TGCGCCAGCAGCCCAGTAAACGCAGGGAGCAATCAGCCCCAGCATTTT
CDR3aa: CASSPVNAGSNQPQHF